Many counts were recorded for the clone carrying this T cell receptor beta chain. Its antigen is currently unknown. These data belong to a study of T cells after yellow fever vaccination. The CDR3 totals 14 residues. The germline V gene has CDR1 SGHDT and CDR2 YYEEEE. V lost 6 bases to trimming and J lost 8 bases, with 18 bases between them. Study-wide results and limits: Clonotypes shared by both compartments, CD4 and CD8, made up a small share.

TCRdb analysed the 5' RACE reads with MiXCR anew, one entry per CDR3 protein. This sample yields 620,000 or so distinct CDR3 sequences, of which roughly an eighth are seen a single time; more than 13% belongs to the top ten. The chain carries TRBV5-6 and TRBJ2-1, with D possibly being TRBD1 (5 bases). This TCR derives from a man younger than 45 who received the YFV17D yellow fever vaccine. The source was PBMCs, collected on the day of the yellow fever booster vaccination. The CDR3 DNA is TGTGCCAGCAATATAGGGGTGAGTTTTCATGAGCAGTTCTTC. Translated, it gives CASNIGVSFHEQFF.